These T cell receptor beta chains were read from a single sample in a study of blood T cells in healthy people across ages. TCRdb re-analysed the 5' RACE reads in MiXCR, keeping a single row per CDR3 protein. Seen here are approximately 880,000 distinct CDR3 sequences, approximately 49% observed once, and the top ten hold roughly 12%. The sequencing sample was made of blood. Every receptor here comes from a man aged 25 to 45 in good health. The CDR3 runs from the conserved cysteine through the conserved F or W. Each record gives: clone size, J gene, D gene, V gene, CDR3 DNA, CDR3 protein. D genes are given only for firm matches. Size values are once, few and many counts, or a class for expanded clones, and some rows have none.

>.|TRBJ2-5|TRBD2|TRBV20-1
TGCAGTGCTAGGGCTCCTAGCGGGCAAGAGACCCAGTACTTC
CSARAPSGQETQYF
>few|TRBJ2-1|TRBD2|TRBV20-1
TGCAGTGCTAGCTCCACTAGCGGGGCGGATGAGCAGTTCTTC
CSASSTSGADEQFF
>.|TRBJ2-5|.|TRBV27
TGTGCCAGCAGCCGCCTCGATGGGGAGACCCAGTACTTC
CASSRLDGETQYF
>few|TRBJ2-7|TRBD1|TRBV29-1
TGCAGCGTTGCCACGGGACAGGGTTTCTACGAGCAGTACTTC
CSVATGQGFYEQYF
>.|TRBJ1-1|.|TRBV6-2/TRBV6-3
TGTGCCAGCACCCTAGACAGCCTGAACACTGAAGCTTTCTTT
CASTLDSLNTEAFF
>.|TRBJ2-1|.|TRBV7-2
TGTGCCAGCAGCTTAGGACTGACTGGTAGGAATGAGCAGTTCTTC
CASSLGLTGRNEQFF
>few|TRBJ2-7|.|TRBV7-3
TGTGCCAGCAGCTTGGACTTCAATGAGCAGTACTTC
CASSLDFNEQYF
>.|TRBJ1-2|.|TRBV11-1
TGTGCCAGCAGCTTAGGGACAGACGGGAACTATGGCTACACCTTC
CASSLGTDGNYGYTF
>.|TRBJ2-7|.|TRBV7-9
TGTGCCAGCAGCTTAGCCCACGGTTACGAGCAGTACTTC
CASSLAHGYEQYF
>.|TRBJ2-7|.|TRBV6-5
TGTGCCAGCAGTTACTCGGTGGTAGGAGAATCCTACGAGCAGTACTTC
CASSYSVVGESYEQYF
>.|TRBJ2-1|.|TRBV4-1
TGCGCCACCTCCCTAGCGAGCGAGCAGTTCTTC
CATSLASEQFF
>.|TRBJ2-7|.|TRBV7-9
TGTGCCAGCAGCTCCTTCTTAGCCCCGAGACAGGACTACGAGCAGTACTTC
CASSSFLAPRQDYEQYF
>.|TRBJ2-7|TRBD1|TRBV6-2/TRBV6-3
TGTGCCAGCAGCAGCGGGGGACAGGGGTACTCCTACGAGCAGTACTTC
CASSSGGQGYSYEQYF
>.|TRBJ1-2|TRBD1|TRBV2
TGTGCCAGCAGTCTGCAGACAGGGTCATATGGCTACACCTTC
CASSLQTGSYGYTF
>.|TRBJ2-5|TRBD1|TRBV28
TGTGCCAGCACCCCACCGGGACAGATGTACCAAGAGACCCAGTACTTC
CASTPPGQMYQETQYF
>.|TRBJ1-2|.|TRBV7-3
TGTGCCAGCAGGCCGGGGGAAGGGTCTAACTATGGCTACACCTTC
CASRPGEGSNYGYTF
>.|TRBJ2-7|TRBD2|TRBV5-1
TGCGCCAGCAGCTTGACAGCGGGGGGCCCCTACGAGCAGTACTTC
CASSLTAGGPYEQYF
>few|TRBJ2-1|.|TRBV6-5
TGTGCCAGCAAACCCAGGGGTACGGTTGACAATGAGCAGTTCTTC
CASKPRGTVDNEQFF
>.|TRBJ1-3|.|TRBV30
TGTGCCTGGAGCGTTCGGAACACCATATATTTT
CAWSVRNTIYF
>.|TRBJ2-1|TRBD1|TRBV12-3/TRBV12-4
TGTGCCACCCGGGACAGGGACCCCTACAATGAGCAGTTCTTC
CATRDRDPYNEQFF
>.|TRBJ1-2|.|TRBV6-2/TRBV6-3
TGTGCCAGCAGCCCGACGGGGGGCAAATCATGTGGCTACACCTTC
CASSPTGGKSCGYTF
>.|TRBJ2-5|TRBD1|TRBV2
TGTGCCAGCAGTTTACGGACAGGGACAGAGACCCAGTACTTC
CASSLRTGTETQYF
>few|TRBJ2-7|.|TRBV7-8
TGTGCCAGCAGCTTAGAGGCCTATGCCAGACTCTCCTACGAGCAGTACTTC
CASSLEAYARLSYEQYF
>.|TRBJ2-3|TRBD1|TRBV29-1
TGCAGCGTTGAAGACCCAATACAGGGGGCGAGCACAGATACGCAGTATTTT
CSVEDPIQGASTDTQYF
>.|TRBJ2-2|.|TRBV6-2/TRBV6-3
TGTGCCAGCACCGGCCCCAGGGGTAACACCGGGGAGCTGTTTTTT
CASTGPRGNTGELFF
>.|TRBJ2-7|.|TRBV7-2
TGTGTCAGCAGCTTAGTCCCAGGAAGGGGGGAGCAGTACTTC
CVSSLVPGRGEQYF
>.|TRBJ2-1|.|TRBV3-1
TGTACCAGCAGCCAAGCCCCTAGTAATGAGCAGTTCTTC
CTSSQAPSNEQFF
>few|TRBJ2-7|.|TRBV11-2
TGTGCCAGCAGAAACGTAGAGGGAACCTACGAGCAGTACTTC
CASRNVEGTYEQYF
>few|TRBJ2-6|.|TRBV27
TGTGCCAGCAGTTTACAGGTTGCAGGGGCCAACGTCCTGACTTTC
CASSLQVAGANVLTF
>.|TRBJ2-1|TRBD2|TRBV25-1
TGTGCCAGCACACCCGGGGGGGGATCCGAGCAGTTCTTC
CASTPGGGSEQFF
>many|TRBJ2-1|.|TRBV29-1
TGCAGCGTTGGACAGATCAATGAGCAGTTCTTC
CSVGQINEQFF
>.|TRBJ2-3|TRBD2|TRBV6-1
TGTGCCAGCAGCGTAGCGGGGTCCCGTGGAGATACGCAGTATTTT
CASSVAGSRGDTQYF
>.|TRBJ2-3|TRBD2|TRBV29-1
TGCAGCGTCGAAGGGTTAGCGGGGGGGACCACAGATACGCAGTATTTT
CSVEGLAGGTTDTQYF
>.|TRBJ2-2|TRBD2|TRBV28
TGTGCCAGCAGTTTAACAGCGGGAGCCGGGGAGCTGTTTTTT
CASSLTAGAGELFF
>many|TRBJ2-5|.|TRBV6-2/TRBV6-3
TGTGCCAGCAGTTCCCCATTTGCCGGGGAAGAGACCCAGTACTTC
CASSSPFAGEETQYF
>many|TRBJ2-7|.|TRBV29-1
TGCAGCGTTGACGGGGCAGACCGCTACGAGCAGTACTTC
CSVDGADRYEQYF
>many|TRBJ2-3|.|TRBV7-9
TGTGCCAGCAGCTTCAACACAGATACGCAGTATTTT
CASSFNTDTQYF
>.|TRBJ2-5|TRBD1|TRBV6-5
TGTGCCAGCAGGGGGACAGCCCTCGGGGAGACCCAGTACTTC
CASRGTALGETQYF
>.|TRBJ1-1|.|TRBV7-2
TGTGCCAGCTCTACTCAGGTGAACACTGAAGCTTTCTTT
CASSTQVNTEAFF
>many|TRBJ2-1|.|TRBV4-2
TGTGCCAGCACGACTGCGGCGGAGCAGTTCTTC
CASTTAAEQFF
>.|TRBJ1-4|.|TRBV28
TGTGCCAGCAGTTCCCGCCCAGTGAACGAACTGTTTTTT
CASSSRPVNELFF
>.|TRBJ2-3|.|TRBV6-1
TGTGCCAGCCTTCTCTATACGCAGTATTTT
CASLLYTQYF
>.|TRBJ2-3|.|TRBV20-1
TGCAGTGCTAGAGATTTTAGCGGAAAAAACACAGATACGCAGTATTTT
CSARDFSGKNTDTQYF
>.|TRBJ2-3|TRBD2|TRBV12-3/TRBV12-4
TGTGCCAGCAGGGCGGGGGGGAGCACAGATACGCAGTATTTT
CASRAGGSTDTQYF
>.|TRBJ1-2|TRBD1|TRBV7-2
TGTGCCAGCAGCCCGGGACAGGAAGTCGGCTACACCTTC
CASSPGQEVGYTF
>.|TRBJ2-7|.|TRBV7-8
TGTGCCAGCAGCCACATAGCCTATGAGCAGTACTTC
CASSHIAYEQYF
>.|TRBJ2-7|TRBD1|TRBV12-3/TRBV12-4
TGTGCCAGCAGTCCGGGGATGAGGACAGGGATATACGAGCAGTACTTC
CASSPGMRTGIYEQYF
>.|TRBJ2-5|.|TRBV25-1
TGTGCCAGCAGTGAATTGGGAGCAGTCCAAGAGACCCAGTACTTC
CASSELGAVQETQYF
>.|TRBJ2-5|.|TRBV27
TGTGCCAGCAGTACGTTACAGGCGAGCTCCTGCAATGAGCAGTACTTC
CASSTLQASSCNEQYF
>few|TRBJ2-1|TRBD2|TRBV6-2/TRBV6-3
TGTGCCAGCAGTTACTCTCTAGCGGGGGGCCTGATTCACAATGAGCAGTTCTTC
CASSYSLAGGLIHNEQFF